A single sample gave rise to the 21 T cell receptor gamma chains below, sequenced in a study of human gamma delta and Vdelta1 T cells. TCRdb reanalysed the PCR reads via CATT. The data hold a few hundred gamma-chain clones, with approximately 18% observed a single time. Sequences were obtained from Vdelta1 gamma-delta T cells from blood. The receptors were sampled from a human donor in good health.

Worth noting for this clone: A read error is the likely source, as a far larger clone sits one nucleotide away. The sample carries other DNA sequences with the same CDR3. The chain uses TRGV4 and TRGJ1 or TRGJ2. Germline V gene lookup returns CDR1 EGSTGY and CDR2 YDSYTSSV. The CDR3 is 11 amino acids. As DNA, the CDR3 is TGTGCTACCTGGGACGCAGTAAGGAAACTCTTT. It codes for CATWDAVRKLF.

V is TRGV9 and J is TRGJ1 or TRGJ2. The CDR3 runs to 13 residues. Germline CDR1 GITISATS, CDR2 ISYDGTV (reference sequence). The ends lost 1 base at V and 6 bases at J; junction bases unmatched: 6. The CDR3 DNA sequence: TGTGCCTTGTGGGAGGTACCTGCTTATAAGAAACTCTTT. Its translation: CALWEVPAYKKLF.

By sample fraction, this clone is large (0.1 to 1%). It differs at one base from a far larger clone, so likely a read error. The chain is built from TRGV9 and TRGJP. The CDR3 loop spans 16 amino acids. CDR1 and CDR2 from the germline V gene are GITISATS and ISYDGTV (reference sequence). The CDR3 sequence: CALWEVRELGKKSKVF. As DNA, the CDR3 is TGTGCCTTGTGGGAGGTGCGGGAGTTGGGCAAAAAAAGCAAGGTATTT.

In this sample, this clone is medium-sized (0.01 to 0.1%). A far larger clone is only one base removed, so a read error is likely. The sample has other DNA sequences that encode this CDR3 too. The chain is built from TRGV9 and TRGJP. Germline CDR1 reads GITISATS; CDR2 reads ISYDGTV (reference sequence). The J segment lost 11 bases and the V segment lost 0 bases, leaving 7 bases of the junction unmatched. The CDR3 loop spans 16 amino acids. The CDR3 spells CALWEVREVGKKIKVF. CDR3 nucleotide sequence: TGTGCCTTGTGGGAGGTGCGGGAGGTGGGCAAAAAAATCAAGGTATTT.

This clone was picked up one time. A much larger clone lies a single base off, so this may be a read error. This chain joins TRGV9 and TRGJ1 or TRGJ2. The CDR3 has 12 residues. Germline lookup yields CDR1 GITISATS and CDR2 ISYDGTV (reference sequence). This CDR3 reads CALGEVQYKKLF. CDR3 nucleotide sequence: TGTGCCTTGGGGGAGGTGCAATATAAGAAACTCTTT.

Points on this clone: A much more abundant neighbour one base away suggests this may be a read error. This sample includes further DNA sequences coding for the same CDR3. This chain uses TRGV9 with TRGJP. Germline CDR1 is GITISATS and CDR2 is ISYDGTV (reference sequence). The CDR3 has 17 residues. In DNA, the CDR3 is TGTGCCTTGTGGGAGGCGAACCAAGAGCTGGGCAAAAAAATCAAGGTATTT. Protein sequence: CALWEANQELGKKIKVF.

Only a few counts were recorded for this clone. The V call is TRGV8, the J call TRGJ1 or TRGJ2. CDR3 length: 11 amino acids. Germline trimming cut 5 bases from V and 5 bases from J; bases unmatched to any gene: 3. Germline V gene data show CDR1 as VENAVY and CDR2 as YDSYNSRV. The CDR3 DNA reads TGTGCCACCTGGGTTGATTATAAGAAACTCTTT. Translating gives CATWVDYKKLF.

Note on this clone: Given a far larger clone just one base away, this is likely a sequencing read error. The rearrangement joins TRGV5 to TRGJ1 or TRGJ2. This CDR3 region has 13 residues. Germline CDR1 reads VINAFY; CDR2 reads YDVSNSKD. The CDR3 nucleotides read TGTGCCGCCTGGGAGAAGCCAGGGCATAAGAAACTCTTT. This translates into CAAWEKPGHKKLF.

This clone is deemed medium-sized (0.01 to 0.1%). Other DNA sequences in this specimen translate into the identical CDR3. V and J are TRGV4 and TRGJ1 or TRGJ2. The trim removed 4 bases at V and 0 bases at J, leaving 9 bases unmatched. This CDR3 spans 15 amino acids. Germline V gene sequence: CDR1 EGSTGY, CDR2 YDSYTSSV. The CDR3 region is CATWDGPRNYYKKLF. In nucleotides, the CDR3 is TGTGCCACCTGGGACGGGCCTAGGAATTATTATAAGAAACTCTTT.

This clone qualifies as large. Within the sample, other DNA sequences also encode this same CDR3. The J gene is TRGJP, the V gene TRGV9. V lost 2 bases and J lost 4; bases outside the gene matches: 5. This CDR3 has 17 amino acids. The germline CDR1 and CDR2 sequences are GITISATS and ISYDGTV (reference sequence). This chain's CDR3 is CALWEANQELGKKIKVF. The CDR3 region has the DNA TGTGCCTTGTGGGAGGCGAACCAAGAGTTGGGCAAAAAAATCAAGGTATTT.

Only a few counts were recorded for this clone. A far larger clone is off by one base, so a read error is likely. The chain has TRGV9 and TRGJ1 or TRGJ2. Germline lookup yields CDR1 GITISATS and CDR2 ISYDGTV (reference sequence). V gave up 3 bases and J gave up 3 bases; unmatched junction bases: 8. CDR3 length: 14 residues. CDR3 DNA: TGTGCCTTGTGGGAGACTCTGTTTTATTATAAGAAACTCTTT. It codes for CALWETLFYYKKLF.

Comment on this clone: A far larger clone is one nucleotide away, so this likely arose from a read error. The same CDR3 also results from other DNA sequences found in this sample. This rearrangement joins TRGV9 to TRGJ1 or TRGJ2. The CDR3 is 14 amino acids. Germline CDR1 and CDR2: GITISATS and ISYDGTV (reference sequence). In DNA form, the CDR3 reads TGTGCCTTGTGGGAGACTCTGGTTTATTATAAGAAGCTCTTT. It yields the protein CALWETLVYYKKLF.

Note on this clone: It is likely a read error: a sequence one base away is far more abundant. Additional DNA sequences in this sample encode the identical CDR3. The chain recombines TRGV9 with TRGJ1 or TRGJ2. CDR1 and CDR2 from the germline V gene are GITISATS and ISYDGTV (reference sequence). The CDR3 consists of 14 residues. CDR3 sequence: CALWETLVYYKKLF. In DNA form, the CDR3 reads TGTGCCTTGTGGGAGACTCTGGTTTATTATAAGAAACTATTT.

The chain has TRGV9 and TRGJP2. J gave up 7 bases and V 4 bases, and 3 bases lay outside the gene matches. CDR3 length equals 12 residues. Germline loops: CDR1 GITISATS, CDR2 ISYDGTV (reference sequence). CDR3 amino acids: CALWDTDWIKTF. DNA for the CDR3: TGTGCCTTGTGGGATACTGATTGGATCAAGACGTTT.

Comment on this clone: TCRdb pairs this DNA with a much larger clone's protein that differs at residue 5, likely a read error; the protein shown was translated from the DNA. The V gene is TRGV9, the J gene TRGJ1 or TRGJ2. This CDR3 is 16 amino acids long. The germline V gene has CDR1 GITISATS and CDR2 ISYDGTV (reference sequence). With V trimmed by 5 bases and J by 5 bases, 18 bases remained unmatched. The CDR3 is CALWGPDRLIHYKKLF. DNA for the CDR3: TGTGCCTTGTGGGGGCCCGACCGCCTGATCCATTATAAGAAACTCTTT.

This chain connects TRGV2 to TRGJ1 or TRGJ2. The junction had 10 bases not matched to a gene; V was cut back by 3 bases and J by 8 bases. Germline V CDR1 and CDR2: EGSNGY, YDSYNSKV. The CDR3 spans 13 residues. CDR3 DNA sequence: TGTGCCACCTGGGACAGGCCAAAGAATAAGAAACTCTTT. Translated: CATWDRPKNKKLF.

This clone was seen just once. A much more abundant neighbour one base away suggests this may be a read error. The genes are TRGV4 and TRGJ1 or TRGJ2. The CDR3 contains 15 residues. V gave up 5 bases and J gave up 0 bases; unmatched junction bases: 10. Germline V CDR1 and CDR2: EGSTGY, YDSYTSSV. The CDR3 region is CATWGGPRNYYKKLF. The CDR3 DNA follows: TGTGCCACCTGGGGCGGGCCTAGGAATTATTATAAGAAACTCTTT.

By its share, this clone is medium-sized. The V gene is TRGV9, the J gene TRGJ1 or TRGJ2. The germline V gene encodes CDR1 GITISATS and CDR2 ISYDGTV (reference sequence). V gave up 12 bases and J gave up 10 bases; unmatched junction bases: 15. The CDR3 length is 11 residues. The CDR3 region is CAGGDVGKKLF. The DNA for the CDR3 is TGTGCCGGGGGGGATGTTGGCAAGAAACTCTTT.

A word on this clone: TCRdb has a much larger clone's protein, which differs at residue 13 from the translation of this DNA, likely because of a read error; what is shown is the protein translated from the DNA. The chain uses TRGV9 and TRGJP. This CDR3 has 16 residues. CDR1 and CDR2 (germline): GITISATS, ISYDGTV (reference sequence). The CDR3 sequence is CALWEVRELGKKKKVF. CDR3 in DNA: TGTGCCTTGTGGGAGGTGCGGGAGTTGGGCAAAAAAAAAAAGGTCTTT.

By its share, this clone is large (0.1 to 1%). This sequence is one base from a far larger clone and is likely a read error. The chain has TRGV9 and TRGJ1 or TRGJ2. The CDR3 length is 11 residues. In germline, CDR1 is GITISATS, CDR2 ISYDGTV (reference sequence). Unmatched junction bases numbered 8, after V lost 5 bases and J lost 10 bases. The CDR3 reads CALWGVGKKLF. The CDR3 DNA is TGTGCCTTGTGGGGGGTTGGCAAGAAACTCTTT.

The table lists this clone with a few counts. The mismatch at residue 8 between this DNA's translation and the TCRdb protein of a much larger clone likely reflects a read error; the protein shown is translated from the DNA. The chain employs TRGV4 and TRGJ1 or TRGJ2. The CDR3 extends over 11 amino acids. The trim removed 4 bases at V and 10 bases at J, leaving 7 bases unmatched. CDR1 is EGSTGY, CDR2 YDSYTSSV, per germline. The CDR3 sequence is CATWDAVKKLF. CDR3 DNA: TGTGCCACCTGGGACGCAGTAAAGAAACTCTTT.